These 15 T cell receptor beta chains originate from one sample sequenced in a study of cytomegalovirus exposure and HLA in healthy donors listed by TCRdb under 2017. The library came from the immunoSEQ multiplex PCR assay. For the multiplex PCR, a mixture combining 60 forward primers for TCR Vbeta segments and 13 reverse primers for TCR Jbeta segments was used. TCRdb provides this immuneACCESS table in a form limited to in-frame rearrangements. Some clones are lacking; in checked studies, under half of them reflect an unresolved V gene, and why the rest are absent is not known. Within this sample are roughly 100,000 clones, with around 78% of them counted one time only. In total, the top ten clones hold 5.6% of the sample. Sequencing was carried out using PBMCs. The receptors here all came from a male donor in good health and CMV-seronegative.

A single count supports this clone. This sequence joins TRBV30 and TRBJ2-5; TRBD2 aligns across 7 bases. The length of the CDR3 is 14 residues. In germline, CDR1 is GTSNPN, CDR2 SVGIG (reference sequence). The J segment lost 2 bases and the V segment lost 3 bases, leaving 6 bases of the junction unmatched. This chain's CDR3 is CAWSPGAGQETQYF. DNA of the CDR3: TGTGCCTGGAGCCCGGGAGCGGGGCAAGAGACCCAGTACTTC.

The chain uses TRBV27 and TRBJ1-1, with D tentatively TRBD1 (6 bases). CDR3 length equals 14 residues. CDR1 and CDR2 from the germline V gene are MNHEY and SMNVEV (reference sequence). Trimming cost V 3 bases and J 11 bases, with 19 bases left between them. CDR3 coding DNA: TGTGCCAGCAGTTTTGGGGGGGCAGACAATTTGGCTTTCTTT. Translation gives CASSFGGADNLAFF.

This rearrangement joins TRBV5-1 to TRBJ2-6, with a tentative D call TRBD1 (5 bases). The CDR3 sequence is 14 residues long. V lost 4 bases, J lost 4 bases, and 9 bases lay in between. Germline assignment: CDR1 SGHRS and CDR2 YFSETQ. CDR3 sequence: CASSQGSGANVLTF. The CDR3 DNA follows: TGCGCCAGCAGCCAGGGATCCGGGGCCAACGTCCTGACTTTC.

The V gene is TRBV29-1, the J gene TRBJ2-5, with D perhaps TRBD1 (5 bases). Germline V gene sequence: CDR1 SQVTM, CDR2 ANQGSEA. The CDR3 extends over 13 amino acids. The V end was cut by 3 bases, the J end by 4 bases, with 12 bases between. CDR3 DNA sequence: TGCAGCGTTGAGATTCAGGGTCGAGAGACCCAGTACTTC. This sequence encodes CSVEIQGRETQYF.

The V call is TRBV13, the J call TRBJ2-2; TRBD2 matches 8 bases. The CDR3 extends over 16 amino acids. The V gene's germline CDR1 is PRHDT and CDR2 FYEKMQ (reference sequence). V was clipped by 2 bases and J by 0 bases; unmatched bases: 2. CDR3 DNA sequence: TGTGCCAGCAGCTTACGGGGACTAGCGAACACCGGGGAGCTGTTTTTT. Translated: CASSLRGLANTGELFF.

The chain uses TRBV7-9 and TRBJ2-5, with 9 bases identical to TRBD1. Germline trimming cut 8 bases from V and 4 bases from J; bases unmatched to any gene: 5. The CDR3 is made up of 13 amino acids. Germline values: CDR1 SEHNR, CDR2 FQNEAQ (reference sequence). The DNA of the CDR3 is TGTGCCAGCGGGACAGGGTCCCGAGAGACCCAGTACTTC. It specifies CASGTGSRETQYF.

The V gene is TRBV27, the J gene TRBJ1-4; 7 nucleotides agree with TRBD1. Germline CDR1 is MNHEY and CDR2 is SMNVEV (reference sequence). With V trimmed by 5 bases and J by 2 bases, 14 bases remained unmatched. The CDR3 is made up of 18 amino acids. The CDR3 bases are TGTGCCAGCAGTCCGACTCCGCGGACAGGCACGACTAATGAAAAACTGTTTTTT. Translated: CASSPTPRTGTTNEKLFF.

V gene TRBV5-1 combines with J gene TRBJ2-5; 13 bases fit TRBD2. The CDR3 has 16 amino acids. V trimming: 3 bases; J trimming: 7 bases; junction bases outside the gene matches: 9. Germline V gene lookup returns CDR1 SGHRS and CDR2 YFSETQ. CDR3: CASSSGTSGVRGTQYF. CDR3 DNA: TGCGCCAGCAGCTCCGGGACTAGCGGGGTGCGGGGGACCCAGTACTTC.

V gene TRBV19 combines with J gene TRBJ2-3; D is possibly TRBD1 (6 bases). The ends were cut back, 2 bases at V and 8 bases at J, with 11 bases in the middle. The germline V gene has CDR1 LNHDA and CDR2 SQIVND (reference sequence). The CDR3 is 13 amino acids. Here the CDR3 DNA reads TGTGCCAGTAGTATATCAGGGGCCGGTACGCAGTATTTT. Protein sequence: CASSISGAGTQYF.

V is TRBV6-4 and J is TRBJ1-3; unclear D gene. Germline loops: CDR1 MRHNA, CDR2 SNTAGT. CDR3 length: 16 residues. Trimming took 2 bases from V and 0 from J, leaving 11 bases between them. CDR3 sequence: CASSDPAGNSGNTIYF. CDR3 DNA sequence: TGTGCCAGCAGTGACCCGGCGGGCAACTCTGGAAACACCATATATTTT.

The rearrangement joins TRBV19 to TRBJ2-5; 13 bases line up with TRBD2. V was pared by 6 bases and J by 4 bases, with 8 bases of the junction left unmatched. The germline V gene has CDR1 LNHDA and CDR2 SQIVND (reference sequence). The CDR3 contains 16 residues. The CDR3 reads CASRVRLAGGRETQYF. CDR3 sequence (DNA): TGTGCCAGTAGGGTGCGACTAGCGGGAGGTCGAGAGACCCAGTACTTC.

This clone appeared once. The junction departs from germline at one end; a sequencing error may be responsible. The J gene is TRBJ1-1, the V gene TRBV7-9, with 9 bases identical to TRBD1. CDR3 size: 12 residues. Germline values: CDR1 SEHNR, CDR2 FQNEAQ (reference sequence). Here the CDR3 DNA reads TGTTCCAGCAGGGACGGGACAGGGGAAGCTTTCTTT. Translated: CSSRDGTGEAFF.

This clone was found once. The V and J genes are TRBV10-2 and TRBJ2-1; 11 bases map to TRBD2. Losses at the gene ends were 4 bases for V and 8 bases for J; bases not matched to a gene: 4. In germline, CDR1 is WSHSY, CDR2 SAAADI. This CDR3 contains 14 residues. As DNA, the CDR3 is TGCGCCAGCAGTGTACTAGCGGGAGTGGATGAGCAGTTCTTC. Its translation: CASSVLAGVDEQFF.

This sequence joins TRBV7-9 and TRBJ1-2; 9 positions match TRBD1. The V segment lost 5 bases and the J segment 3 bases; nucleotides outside the gene matches: 10. The CDR3 runs to 16 residues. Germline V gene sequence: CDR1 SEHNR, CDR2 FQNEAQ (reference sequence). The CDR3 DNA follows: TGTGCCAGCAGCCGAGGTGGTGGACAGGGGTACTATGGCTACACCTTC. Translated, it gives CASSRGGGQGYYGYTF.

DNA of the CDR3: TGTGCCTGGAGCGGACAGGAGAACACTGAAGCTTTCTTT. As protein: CAWSGQENTEAFF. V and J are TRBV30 and TRBJ1-1; TRBD1 aligns across 7 bases. There are 13 residues in the CDR3. Germline loops: CDR1 GTSNPN, CDR2 SVGIG (reference sequence). Trimming cost V 3 bases and J 1 base; bases outside gene matches: 2.